This T cell receptor (beta chain) stems from a study of T-cell reconstitution after alpha-beta-depleted transplantation in children. Per germline, CDR1 MNHEY and CDR2 SVGEGT. The CDR3 totals 16 residues. The ends lost 6 bases at V and 7 bases at J; junction bases unmatched: 10. Study results and limitations: Roughly two months post-transplant, alpha-beta T cells reportedly originated from several hundred graft clones that had expanded. There were some patients whose high TCRbeta diversity at day 60 came from surviving recipient T cells and thymic progenitors. From newly produced T cells came most of the T-cell counts and diversity one year after transplant.

This clonotype appeared many times. Its specificity is not known. TCRbeta library preparation incorporated unique molecular identifiers. TCRdb re-called the PCR reads with MiXCR, one entry per CDR3 protein. The profile shows 150,000 to 250,000 distinct CDR3 sequences, 6.3% of them singletons. The sequenced sample was PBMCs, obtained before TCRalphabeta/CD19-depleted stem cell transplant. The sequence came from a girl under two years old with combined immunodeficiency, due to receive a stem cell transplant. J is TRBJ1-5 and V is TRBV6-2 or TRBV6-3, with 12 positions matching TRBD1. The chain's CDR3 is CASSRGTGGSGQPQHF. The DNA of the CDR3 is TGTGCCAGCAGCCGAGGGACAGGGGGCAGCGGACAGCCCCAGCATTTT.